This TCR beta chain was sequenced during a study of shared clonotypes between healthy human individuals. This clone was counted between two and nine times. Execution of the assay was at deep level. Replicate PCRs run on sorted subsets employed 200 ng DNA, approximately 30,000 T cell genomes. Profiled with immunoSEQ multiplex PCR; TCRdb holds only in-frame clones, not every one. The sample includes 90,000 to 130,000 clones, 55% to 70% seen only once; the top ten take roughly a quarter. The CDR3 has 15 amino acids. Looked up from germline, CDR1 is LGHNA and CDR2 is YNFKEQ. V lost 0 bases to trimming and J lost 3 bases; unmatched junction nucleotides: 5.

The TCR was taken from a woman in her twenties or thirties in good health. Sample: memory CD8+ T cells sorted from blood. The subset is: CD45RO+ cells pooled with CCR7-negative TemRA cells. The chain uses TRBV4-2 and TRBJ2-7; TRBD2 matches at 7 bases. The CDR3 DNA reads as TGTGCCAGCAGCCAAGAACGGGGGGTCAACTACGAGCAGTACTTC. Its translation: CASSQERGVNYEQYF.